Sequencing of this T cell receptor beta chain was carried out in a study of blood T cell repertoires in COVID-19. Profiling relied on immunoSEQ multiplex PCR, and the TCRdb table lists in-frame clones only, not all of them. There are almost 250,000 clones in the sample; approximately 85% occur only once, and 8.5% to 9.5% lies in the top ten. CDR3 length equals 14 residues. Germline V CDR1 and CDR2: LNHDA, SQIVND (reference sequence). V was pared by 4 bases and J by 6 bases, with 16 bases between. The source is a woman aged 50 to 65 with acute COVID-19. Sequenced input: PBMCs or T cells enriched from blood (not recorded which). The chain uses TRBV19 and TRBJ2-7; possibly TRBD1 for D (6 bases). CDR3 sequence (DNA): TGTGCCAGTAGTAACAGGGTAATTTCGGGCGAGCAGTACTTC. It is translated as CASSNRVISGEQYF.